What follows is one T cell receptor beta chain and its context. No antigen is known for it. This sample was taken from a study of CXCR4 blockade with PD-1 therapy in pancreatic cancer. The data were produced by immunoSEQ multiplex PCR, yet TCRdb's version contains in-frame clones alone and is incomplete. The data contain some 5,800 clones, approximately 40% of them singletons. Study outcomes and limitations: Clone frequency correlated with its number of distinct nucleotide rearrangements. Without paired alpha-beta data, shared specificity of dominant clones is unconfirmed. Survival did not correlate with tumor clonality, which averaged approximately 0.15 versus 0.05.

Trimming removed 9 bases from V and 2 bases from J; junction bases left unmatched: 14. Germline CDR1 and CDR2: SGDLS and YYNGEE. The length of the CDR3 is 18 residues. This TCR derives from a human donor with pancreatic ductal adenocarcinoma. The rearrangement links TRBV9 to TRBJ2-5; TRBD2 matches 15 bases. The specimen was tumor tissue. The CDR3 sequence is CATSAGLAGGRGQETQYF. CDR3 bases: TGTGCCACCTCCGCGGGACTAGCGGGAGGCAGGGGACAAGAGACCCAGTACTTC.